This TCR beta chain was recorded in a study of TIL therapy for anti-PD-1-resistant metastatic lung cancer. This was the immunoSEQ v3 assay. Sequencing used immunoSEQ multiplex PCR; TCRdb keeps in-frame clones, though not all of them. The sample lists tens of thousands of clones, roughly 80% seen once, with around 1.7% in the top ten. This clone was observed a handful of times. Described time point: pre-treatment sample, taken before nivolumab and TIL therapy. CDR3 length: 14 amino acids. The V end was cut by 5 bases, the J end by 4 bases, with 14 bases between. Looked up from germline, CDR1 is KGHSH and CDR2 is LQKENI.

The origin of this receptor is a person aged 25 to 85 with non-small cell lung cancer. The chain employs TRBV18 and TRBJ1-2, with TRBD1 as a possible D gene (6 bases). This sample comprised blood, obtained at baseline. Written as DNA, the CDR3 is TGTGCCAGCTCATCCCGACAGGAGATCTATGGCTACACCTTC. Translating gives CASSSRQEIYGYTF.